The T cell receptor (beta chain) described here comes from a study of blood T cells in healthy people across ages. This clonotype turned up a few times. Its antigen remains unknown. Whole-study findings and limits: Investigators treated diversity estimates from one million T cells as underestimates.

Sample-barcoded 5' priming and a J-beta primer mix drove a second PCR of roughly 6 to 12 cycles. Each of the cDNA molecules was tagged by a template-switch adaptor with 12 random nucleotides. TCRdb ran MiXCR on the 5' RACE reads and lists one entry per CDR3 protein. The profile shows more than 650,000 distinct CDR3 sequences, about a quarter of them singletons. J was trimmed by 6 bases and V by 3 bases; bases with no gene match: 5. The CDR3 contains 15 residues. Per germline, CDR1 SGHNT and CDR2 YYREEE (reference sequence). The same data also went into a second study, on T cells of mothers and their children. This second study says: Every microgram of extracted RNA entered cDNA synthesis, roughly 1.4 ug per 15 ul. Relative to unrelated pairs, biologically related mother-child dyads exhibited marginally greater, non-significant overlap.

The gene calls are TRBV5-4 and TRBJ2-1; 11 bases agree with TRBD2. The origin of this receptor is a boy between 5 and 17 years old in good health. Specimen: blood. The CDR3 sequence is CASSSRLAGSNEQFF. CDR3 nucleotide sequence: TGTGCCAGCAGCTCTAGACTAGCGGGGAGCAATGAGCAGTTCTTC.